The 31 T cell receptor beta chains below all came from one sample that was sequenced in a study of graft-versus-host responses after intestinal transplantation. Which antigens these TCRs recognize remains unknown. The data were produced by immunoSEQ multiplex PCR, yet TCRdb's version contains in-frame clones alone and is incomplete. The sample has around 95,000 clones; roughly 84% are singletons. This specimen was unstimulated CD4+ T cells sorted from spleen or lymph node cells, taken before transplant. These receptors originate from a human donor who was the organ donor for an intestinal transplant.

V is TRBV6-5 and J is TRBJ1-1; tentative D call: TRBD1 (6 bases). The CDR3 extends over 13 amino acids. V shed 7 bases and J shed 6 bases, with 15 bases lying between them. The germline gives CDR1 MNHEY, CDR2 SVGAGI. In DNA form, the CDR3 reads TGTGCCAGCACTGAACAGGGAGGGGCTGAAGCTTTCTTT. Translation: CASTEQGGAEAFF.

This rearrangement joins TRBV9 to TRBJ2-6; possible D gene TRBD1, 5 bases. This CDR3 has 16 amino acids. Germline V gives CDR1 SGDLS, CDR2 YYNGEE. Trimming took 5 bases from V and 0 from J, leaving 12 bases between them. CDR3 in DNA: TGTGCCAGCAGTCCTCTTGACAGCTCTGGGGCCAACGTCCTGACTTTC. It encodes CASSPLDSSGANVLTF.

This clone was counted once. The CDR3 spells CASSPRGESTDTQYF. DNA for the CDR3: TGTGCCAGCAGTCCCCGCGGAGAATCCACAGATACGCAGTATTTT. The chain has TRBV6-1 and TRBJ2-3, with no clear D. The CDR3 spans 15 residues. CDR1 and CDR2 (germline): MNHNS, SASEGT. Trimming cost V 5 bases and J 2 bases, with 14 bases left between them.

V is TRBV5-1 and J is TRBJ1-2, with D hard to call. This CDR3 comprises 16 residues. CDR1 SGHRS and CDR2 YFSETQ come from the germline V gene. Trimming shortened V by 0 bases and J by 7 bases, and 19 bases separated the two germline ends. The CDR3 loop reads CASSLGPRDGYGGYTF. CDR3 DNA sequence: TGCGCCAGCAGCTTGGGTCCCCGGGATGGGTACGGTGGCTACACCTTC.

The CDR3 reads CSASDYEQYF. The CDR3 bases are TGCAGTGCCTCCGACTACGAGCAGTACTTC. The rearrangement uses TRBV20-1 and TRBJ2-7, with unresolved D. The CDR3 runs to 10 residues. Germline values: CDR1 DFQATT, CDR2 SNEGSKA (reference sequence). V lost 6 bases and J lost 3, with 6 bases in between.

This chain uses TRBV5-6 with TRBJ2-3; 11 bases fit TRBD2. The CDR3 is made up of 17 amino acids. V was clipped by 5 bases and J by 0 bases; unmatched bases: 8. The V gene's germline CDR1 is SGHDT and CDR2 YYEEEE. CDR3 sequence: CASSRRLAGISTDTQYF. In DNA form, the CDR3 reads TGTGCCAGCAGTCGACGACTAGCGGGGATCAGCACAGATACGCAGTATTTT.

This chain links TRBV6-5 with TRBJ2-7; tentative D call: TRBD1 (6 bases). This CDR3 region has 15 residues. Germline assignment: CDR1 MNHEY and CDR2 SVGAGI. Trimming removed 5 bases at V and 2 bases at J, with 16 bases between. Here the CDR3 DNA reads TGTGCCAGCAGTAAAATCGGACAGCTCGCCTACGAGCAGTACTTC. Translated: CASSKIGQLAYEQYF.

This clone was counted between two and nine times. This chain joins TRBV18 and TRBJ1-1; no reliable D call. V was pared by 1 base and J by 1 base, with 4 bases between. The CDR3 is made up of 13 amino acids. Germline V gene sequence: CDR1 KGHSH, CDR2 LQKENI. The CDR3 nucleotides read TGTGCCAGCTCACCACGTGAGAACACTGAAGCTTTCTTT. It translates to CASSPRENTEAFF.

The V call is TRBV5-1, the J call TRBJ1-2, with 7 bases aligning to TRBD1. CDR3 length: 13 amino acids. The germline gives CDR1 SGHRS, CDR2 YFSETQ. Losses at the gene ends were 3 bases for V and 10 bases for J; bases not matched to a gene: 9. Here the CDR3 reads CASSSGGQPVYTF. DNA of the CDR3: TGCGCCAGCAGCTCGGGGGGACAGCCTGTCTACACCTTC.

This rearrangement joins TRBV6-1 to TRBJ1-4, with TRBD1 as a possible D gene (5 bases). V lost 6 bases and J lost 8, with 19 bases in between. CDR3 length: 15 residues. The germline V gene has CDR1 MNHNS and CDR2 SASEGT. CDR3 residues: CASSRGYGTGEKLFF. In DNA form, the CDR3 reads TGTGCCAGCAGCCGAGGATACGGGACGGGAGAAAAACTGTTTTTT.

The chain has TRBV2 and TRBJ1-6; D gene unclear. The CDR3 is 12 residues long. Trimming removed 8 bases at V and 11 bases at J, with 13 bases between. Germline V gene sequence: CDR1 SNHLY, CDR2 FYNNEI. CDR3 DNA sequence: TGTGCCAGCGTTAGCGGAGGGCCACCCCTCCACTTT. It specifies CASVSGGPPLHF.

The gene calls are TRBV2 and TRBJ2-3, with TRBD2 matching over 10 bases. V dropped 3 bases and J dropped 2; count of bases not matched to a gene: 11. Germline lookup yields CDR1 SNHLY and CDR2 FYNNEI. This CDR3 has 18 amino acids. CDR3 DNA sequence: TGTGCCAGCAGTGAGGGGCCTAGCGGGGGCCAACCCACAGATACGCAGTATTTT. It yields the protein CASSEGPSGGQPTDTQYF.

The V and J genes are TRBV28 and TRBJ1-2, with D uncertain. This CDR3 region has 15 residues. Trimming removed 6 bases at V and 2 bases at J, with 16 bases between. From germline, CDR1 is MDHEN and CDR2 SYDVKM. CDR3 in amino acids: CASSPPRPDNYGYTF. DNA of the CDR3: TGTGCCAGCAGCCCCCCCCGGCCGGACAACTATGGCTACACCTTC.

The chain links TRBV6-1 to TRBJ1-2; D remains ambiguous. The CDR3 loop spans 11 amino acids. Trimming left V 3 bases short and J 7 bases short, with 6 bases between. Germline loops: CDR1 MNHNS, CDR2 SASEGT. The DNA for the CDR3 is TGTGCCAGCAGTGATGCGGTTGGCTACACCTTC. Its protein is CASSDAVGYTF.

The chain links TRBV7-9 to TRBJ2-3, with 9 bases identical to TRBD1. V shed 3 bases, J shed 2 bases, and the junction held 3 bases outside the gene matches. The CDR3 is 15 amino acids. Germline loops: CDR1 SEHNR, CDR2 FQNEAQ (reference sequence). This CDR3 reads CASSLGQGFTDTQYF. The CDR3 DNA sequence: TGTGCCAGCAGCTTGGGACAGGGATTCACAGATACGCAGTATTTT.

This chain uses TRBV6-1 with TRBJ1-1; TRBD1 matches 9 bases. Unmatched junction bases numbered 6, after V lost 6 bases and J lost 4 bases. CDR3 length equals 14 residues. The germline V gene has CDR1 MNHNS and CDR2 SASEGT. The CDR3 spells CASSPRGQGTEAFF. CDR3 nucleotide sequence: TGTGCCAGCAGCCCAAGGGGACAGGGCACTGAAGCTTTCTTT.

The chain carries TRBV25-1 and TRBJ2-7, with D possibly being TRBD1 (5 bases). Germline CDR1 is MGHDK and CDR2 is SYGVNS. This CDR3 has 13 residues. Trimming took off 2 bases at V and 6 bases at J, with 11 bases between the two ends. The CDR3 sequence: CASSEKGRGEQYF. The CDR3 DNA reads as TGTGCCAGCAGTGAAAAGGGAAGGGGCGAGCAGTACTTC.

The gene calls are TRBV19 and TRBJ2-7, with D perhaps TRBD1 or TRBD2 (5 bases each). Trimming removed 3 bases from V and 2 bases from J, with 11 bases in between. The V gene's germline CDR1 is LNHDA and CDR2 SQIVND (reference sequence). The CDR3 consists of 14 residues. In nucleotides, the CDR3 is TGTGCCAGTAGTATTCGGGACGGTGCCTACGAGCAGTACTTC. The encoded protein is CASSIRDGAYEQYF.

V is TRBV19 and J is TRBJ1-5, with 9 bases that match TRBD1. The germline V gene encodes CDR1 LNHDA and CDR2 SQIVND (reference sequence). This CDR3 contains 15 residues. V dropped 4 bases and J dropped 2; count of bases not matched to a gene: 3. CDR3 coding DNA: TGTGCCAGTAGTACGGACAGGGGACGCAATCAGCCCCAGCATTTT. This translates into CASSTDRGRNQPQHF.

V and J are TRBV30 and TRBJ1-1; D remains unclear. Trimming took 5 bases from V and 7 from J, leaving 11 bases between them. In germline, CDR1 is GTSNPN, CDR2 SVGIG (reference sequence). The CDR3 spans 11 residues. CDR3 nucleotides: TGTGCCTGGCGGCGGGCACTTGAAGCTTTCTTT. The encoded protein is CAWRRALEAFF.

The chain employs TRBV30 and TRBJ1-1; possible D gene TRBD1, 5 bases. CDR1 is GTSNPN and CDR2 is SVGIG in the germline V gene (reference sequence). The CDR3 covers 12 residues. V lost 2 bases and J lost 10, with 14 bases in between. For the CDR3, the DNA is TGTGCCTGGAGTACCCAACTGGGGGGAGCTTTCTTT. Encoded protein: CAWSTQLGGAFF. Full variable domain (rest looked up from reference TRBV30 and TRBJ1-1): SQTIHQWPATLVQPVGSPLSLECTVEGTSNPNLYWYRQAAGRGLQLLFYSVGIGQISSEVPQNLSASRPQDRQFILSSKKLLLSDSGFYLCAWSTQLGGAFFGQGTRLTVV.

The V gene is TRBV6-8, the J gene TRBJ2-7; perhaps TRBD1 as D (6 bases). This CDR3 contains 13 residues. V was shortened by 3 bases and J by 5 bases, with 11 bases between the two germline ends. CDR1 and CDR2 (germline): MNHGY, SAAAGT. The CDR3 sequence: CASSYRGFHEQYF. Written as DNA, the CDR3 is TGTGCCAGCAGTTATAGGGGGTTCCACGAGCAGTACTTC.

V usage is TRBV5-1 and J usage is TRBJ1-1; D may be TRBD1 (6 bases). CDR1 is SGHRS and CDR2 is YFSETQ in the germline V gene. V lost 0 bases and J lost 6, with 9 bases in between. CDR3 length: 13 residues. The CDR3 DNA sequence: TGCGCCAGCAGCTTGGAGGGGGTCGCTGAAGCTTTCTTT. Protein product: CASSLEGVAEAFF.

The genes are TRBV6-1 and TRBJ2-5; D might be TRBD2 (6 bases). Germline V CDR1 and CDR2: MNHNS, SASEGT. This CDR3 has 15 residues. V was shortened by 4 bases and J by 5 bases, with 17 bases between the two germline ends. CDR3 sequence: CASSVPAGWAETQYF. CDR3 nucleotide sequence: TGTGCCAGCAGTGTCCCCGCGGGGTGGGCGGAGACCCAGTACTTC.

The chain employs TRBV5-3 and TRBJ1-5, with 8 bases aligning to TRBD1. TRBV5-3 is an ORF; its function is uncertain. The CDR3 totals 19 residues. With 4 bases clipped from V and 0 bases from J, the junction kept 15 bases outside the gene matches. CDR3 sequence (DNA): TGTGCCAGAAGCAAAGATCGACAGGGGACCATGGGTAGCAATCAGCCCCAGCATTTT. This translates into CARSKDRQGTMGSNQPQHF.

The CDR3 DNA reads as TGTGCCAGCAGCTTATCGGGGACAGCCGACTCTGGGGCCAACGTCCTGACTTTC. Translated: CASSLSGTADSGANVLTF. J is TRBJ2-6 and V is TRBV7-3; 7 bases align to TRBD1. Germline CDR1 reads SGHTA; CDR2 reads FQGTGA. The V segment lost 2 bases and the J segment 0 bases; nucleotides outside the gene matches: 7. CDR3 length: 18 amino acids.

The chain employs TRBV19 and TRBJ1-1, with 8 positions matching TRBD1. V lost 6 bases and J lost 6; bases outside the gene matches: 18. Germline assignment: CDR1 LNHDA and CDR2 SQIVND (reference sequence). This CDR3 is 17 amino acids long. CDR3 loop: CASRSGQGGIRKPEAFF. For the CDR3, the DNA is TGTGCCAGTAGAAGCGGACAGGGCGGAATTAGGAAGCCTGAAGCTTTCTTT.

The chain is built from TRBV5-4 and TRBJ2-3; 15 nucleotides align to TRBD2. Germline trimming cut 4 bases from V and 3 bases from J; bases unmatched to any gene: 9. The CDR3 loop spans 18 amino acids. Germline assignment: CDR1 SGHNT and CDR2 YYREEE (reference sequence). In DNA, the CDR3 is TGTGCCAGCAGCGGTGGGACTAGCGGGGGGCGAGGGACAGATACGCAGTATTTT. The encoded protein is CASSGGTSGGRGTDTQYF.

The genes are TRBV5-1 and TRBJ2-3; unclear D gene. This CDR3 spans 16 amino acids. Germline V gene sequence: CDR1 SGHRS, CDR2 YFSETQ. Between the trimmed V and J ends, which lost 1 base and 0 bases, there was a span of 12 bases. CDR3 DNA: TGCGCCAGCAGCTTGCGGCAGCCCATTAGCACAGATACGCAGTATTTT. Encoded protein: CASSLRQPISTDTQYF.

CDR3 DNA: TGTGCCGTCCTACAGGGGGCAGGTCTCGGGTACAGTCAGCCCCAGCATTTT. It codes for CAVLQGAGLGYSQPQHF. The gene calls are TRBV28 and TRBJ1-5, with 9 bases identical to TRBD1. CDR3 length equals 17 residues. From germline, CDR1 is MDHEN and CDR2 SYDVKM. The V and J ends lost 11 bases and 6 bases, in that order; junction bases with no gene match: 20.

CDR3 in DNA: TGCGCCAGCAGCCCCCAGGCGGGGGGCTCCTACGAGCAGTACTTC. Its translation: CASSPQAGGSYEQYF. V usage is TRBV5-1 and J usage is TRBJ2-7; 8 nucleotides align to TRBD2. CDR3 length: 15 amino acids. The germline gives CDR1 SGHRS, CDR2 YFSETQ. J was trimmed by 0 bases and V by 4 bases; bases with no gene match: 6.